The entry below describes one TCR beta chain. The sample belongs to a study of blood T cell repertoires in COVID-19. Turning to the study itself: Whether acute or convalescent, the COVID-19 samples came from the United States, Italy and Spain. The cDNA or gDNA used as material had been derived from T cells, B-cell-depleted T cells, or PBMCs.

How the authors handled the data: Using reference gene primer amplification, nucleated cell counts were estimated. TCRdb's table, derived via immunoSEQ multiplex PCR, lists solely in-frame clones and lacks some. V and J calls and clone size follow that table, whereas D and trimming were derived from the DNA. Seen here are approximately 250,000 clones, 80% to 90% observed once, and the top ten hold more than 4%. The specimen sequenced was peripheral blood. The TCR sequence derives from a man aged 45-60 years with acute or convalescent COVID-19.

CDR3 residues: CASTERESGYGYTF. In DNA form, the CDR3 reads TGTGCCAGCACCGAACGGGAGTCGGGCTATGGCTACACCTTC. The chain uses TRBV2 and TRBJ1-2; D gene ambiguous. Per the germline V gene, CDR1 is SNHLY and CDR2 is FYNNEI. V was clipped by 7 bases and J by 4 bases, with 16 bases between them. The length of the CDR3 is 14 residues.